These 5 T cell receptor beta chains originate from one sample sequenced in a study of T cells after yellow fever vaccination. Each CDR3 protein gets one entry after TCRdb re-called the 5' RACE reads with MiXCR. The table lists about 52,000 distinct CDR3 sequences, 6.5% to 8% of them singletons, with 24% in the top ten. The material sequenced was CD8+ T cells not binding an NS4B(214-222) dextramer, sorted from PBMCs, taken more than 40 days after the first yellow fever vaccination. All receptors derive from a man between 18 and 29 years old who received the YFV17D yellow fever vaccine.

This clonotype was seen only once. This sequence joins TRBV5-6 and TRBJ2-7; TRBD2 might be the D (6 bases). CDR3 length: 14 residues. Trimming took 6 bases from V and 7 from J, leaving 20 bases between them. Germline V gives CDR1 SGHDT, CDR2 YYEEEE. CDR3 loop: CASTHSGGSKEQYF. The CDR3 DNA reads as TGTGCCAGCACCCATAGCGGTGGGTCTAAGGAGCAGTACTTC.

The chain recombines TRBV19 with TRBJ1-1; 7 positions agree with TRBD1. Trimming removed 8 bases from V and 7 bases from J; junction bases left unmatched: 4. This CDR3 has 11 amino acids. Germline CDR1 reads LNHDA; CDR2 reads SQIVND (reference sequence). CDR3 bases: TGTGCCAGTCGACAGGGAGTTGAAGCTTTCTTT. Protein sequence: CASRQGVEAFF.

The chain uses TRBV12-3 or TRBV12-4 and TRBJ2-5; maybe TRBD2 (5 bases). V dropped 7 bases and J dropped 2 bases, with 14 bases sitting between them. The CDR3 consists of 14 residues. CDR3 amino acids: CASTNGKRQETQYF. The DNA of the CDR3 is TGTGCCAGCACAAATGGGAAGCGGCAAGAGACCCAGTACTTC.

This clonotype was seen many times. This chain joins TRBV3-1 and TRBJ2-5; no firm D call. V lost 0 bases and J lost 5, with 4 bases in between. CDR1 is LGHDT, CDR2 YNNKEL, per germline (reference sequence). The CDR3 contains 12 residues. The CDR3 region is CASSQDWETQYF. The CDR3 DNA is TGTGCCAGCAGCCAAGATTGGGAGACCCAGTACTTC.

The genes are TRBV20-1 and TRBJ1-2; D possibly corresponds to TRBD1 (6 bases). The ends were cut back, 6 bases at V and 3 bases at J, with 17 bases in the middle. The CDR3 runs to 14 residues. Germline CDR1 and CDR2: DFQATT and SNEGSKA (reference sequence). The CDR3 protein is CSALTGGGHYGYTF. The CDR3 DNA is TGCAGTGCGTTGACAGGAGGCGGTCACTATGGCTACACCTTC.